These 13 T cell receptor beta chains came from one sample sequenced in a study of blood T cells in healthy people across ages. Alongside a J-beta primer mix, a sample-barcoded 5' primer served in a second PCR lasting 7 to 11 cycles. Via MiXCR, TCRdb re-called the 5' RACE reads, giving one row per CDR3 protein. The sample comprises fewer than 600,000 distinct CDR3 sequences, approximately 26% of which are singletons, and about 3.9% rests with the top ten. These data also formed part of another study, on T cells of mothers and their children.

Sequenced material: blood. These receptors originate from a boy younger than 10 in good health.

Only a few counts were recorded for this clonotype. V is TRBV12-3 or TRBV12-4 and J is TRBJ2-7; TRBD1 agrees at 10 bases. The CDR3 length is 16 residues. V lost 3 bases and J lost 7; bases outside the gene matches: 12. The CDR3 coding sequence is TGTGCCAGCAGTTTTCGTTTTCGGGACAGGGGTGAAGAGCAGTACTTC. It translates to CASSFRFRDRGEEQYF.

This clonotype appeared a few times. The CDR3 loop is CASSIRDPYNEQFF. CDR3 nucleotide sequence: TGTGCCAGCAGCATCCGGGACCCTTACAATGAGCAGTTCTTC. The V and J genes are TRBV5-6 and TRBJ2-1, with D perhaps being TRBD1 or TRBD2 (5 bases each). This CDR3 region has 14 residues. CDR1 SGHDT and CDR2 YYEEEE come from the germline V gene. V was cut by 4 bases and J by 4 bases, with 12 bases left in between.

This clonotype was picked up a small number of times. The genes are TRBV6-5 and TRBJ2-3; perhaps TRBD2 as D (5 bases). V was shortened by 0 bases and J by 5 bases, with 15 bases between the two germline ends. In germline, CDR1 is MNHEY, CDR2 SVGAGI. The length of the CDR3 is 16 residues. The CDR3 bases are TGTGCCAGCAGTTACTCGAGAGGGCGCTGGCAAGATACGCAGTATTTT. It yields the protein CASSYSRGRWQDTQYF.

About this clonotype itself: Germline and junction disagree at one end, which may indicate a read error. The CDR3 reads CSVSTLAGDPYERYF. The CDR3 DNA is TGCAGCGTTTCGACACTAGCGGGAGACCCCTACGAGCGGTACTTC. The chain employs TRBV29-1 and TRBJ2-7; 11 bases align to TRBD2. The CDR3 totals 15 residues. Per the germline V gene, CDR1 is SQVTM and CDR2 is ANQGSEA.

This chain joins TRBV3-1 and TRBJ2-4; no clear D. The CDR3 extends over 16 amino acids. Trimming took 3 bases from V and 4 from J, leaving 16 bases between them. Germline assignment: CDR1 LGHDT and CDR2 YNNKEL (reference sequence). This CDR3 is CASSHTTPMAKNIQYF. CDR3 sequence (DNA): TGTGCCAGCAGCCACACGACACCTATGGCTAAAAACATTCAGTACTTC.

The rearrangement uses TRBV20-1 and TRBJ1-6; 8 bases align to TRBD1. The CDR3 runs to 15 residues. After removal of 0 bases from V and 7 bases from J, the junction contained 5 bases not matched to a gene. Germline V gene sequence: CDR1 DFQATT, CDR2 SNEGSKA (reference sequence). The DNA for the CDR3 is TGCAGTGCTAGAGACCGGACAGGGTCAAATTCACCCCTCCACTTT. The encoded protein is CSARDRTGSNSPLHF.

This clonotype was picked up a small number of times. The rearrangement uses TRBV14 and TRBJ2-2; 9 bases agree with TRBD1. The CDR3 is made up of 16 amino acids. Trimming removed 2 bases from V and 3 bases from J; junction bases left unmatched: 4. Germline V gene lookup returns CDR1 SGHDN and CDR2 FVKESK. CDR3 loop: CASSQLTGGHTGELFF. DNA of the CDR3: TGTGCCAGCAGCCAATTGACAGGGGGGCACACCGGGGAGCTGTTTTTT.

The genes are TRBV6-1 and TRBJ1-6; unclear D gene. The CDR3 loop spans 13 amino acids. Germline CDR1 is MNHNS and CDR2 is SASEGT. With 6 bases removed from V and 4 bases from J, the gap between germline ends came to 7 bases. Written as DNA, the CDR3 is TGTGCCAGCAGGGAGTTTTATAATTCACCCCTCCACTTT. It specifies CASREFYNSPLHF.

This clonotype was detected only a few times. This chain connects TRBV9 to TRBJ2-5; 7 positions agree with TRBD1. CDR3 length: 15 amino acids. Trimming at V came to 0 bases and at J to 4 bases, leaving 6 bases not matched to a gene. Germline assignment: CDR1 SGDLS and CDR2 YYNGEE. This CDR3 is CASSVAGDSAETQYF. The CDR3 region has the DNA TGTGCCAGCAGCGTAGCCGGGGACAGTGCAGAGACCCAGTACTTC.

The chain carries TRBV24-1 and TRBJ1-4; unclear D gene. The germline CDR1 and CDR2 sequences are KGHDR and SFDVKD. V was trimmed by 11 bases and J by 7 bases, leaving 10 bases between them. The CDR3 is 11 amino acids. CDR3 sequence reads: CAIPRGEKLFF. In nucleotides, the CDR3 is TGTGCCATCCCGCGTGGTGAAAAACTGTTTTTT.

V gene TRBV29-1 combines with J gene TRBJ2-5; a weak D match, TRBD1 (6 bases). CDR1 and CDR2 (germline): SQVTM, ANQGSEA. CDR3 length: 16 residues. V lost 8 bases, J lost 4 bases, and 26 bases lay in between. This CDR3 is CSSRFGTSSSGETQYF. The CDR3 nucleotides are TGCAGCTCCCGATTCGGGACATCATCTTCGGGAGAGACCCAGTACTTC. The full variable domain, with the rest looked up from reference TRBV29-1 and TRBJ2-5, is SAVISQKPSRDICQRGTSLTIQCQVDSQVTMMFWYRQQPGQSLTLIATANQGSEATYESGFVIDKFPISRPNLTFSTLTVSNMSPEDSSIYLCSSRFGTSSSGETQYFGPGTRLLVL.

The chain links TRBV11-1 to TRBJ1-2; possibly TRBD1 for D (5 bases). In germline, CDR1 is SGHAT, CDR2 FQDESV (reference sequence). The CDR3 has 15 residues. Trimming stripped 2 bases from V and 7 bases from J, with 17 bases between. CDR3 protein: CASSLNRGSMSGYTF. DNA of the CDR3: TGTGCCAGCAGCTTAAATCGGGGCAGTATGTCTGGCTACACCTTC.

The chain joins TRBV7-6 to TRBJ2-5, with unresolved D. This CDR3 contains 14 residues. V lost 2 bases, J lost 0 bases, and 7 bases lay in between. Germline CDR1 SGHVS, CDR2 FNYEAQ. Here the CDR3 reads CASSLRFHQETQYF. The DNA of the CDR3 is TGTGCCAGCAGCTTAAGATTCCACCAAGAGACCCAGTACTTC.